This T cell receptor beta chain was identified in a study of blood T cell repertoires in COVID-19. As for the study in general: COVID-19 samples from acute and convalescent phases originated in the United States, Italy and Spain. Sources were T cells, B-cell-depleted T cells, or PBMCs; the material itself was cDNA or gDNA.

As originally analysed: Amplification from reference gene primers served as the basis for estimated nucleated cell counts. Only in-frame clones appear in the TCRdb table, and some are missing; sequencing was by immunoSEQ multiplex PCR. D and trimming were read from the DNA, whereas the V and J calls and clone size are those reported in that table. The data show more than 150,000 clones, 86% seen once. The CDR3 is 13 amino acids. Trimming cost V 6 bases and J 5 bases; bases outside gene matches: 5. The chain carries TRBV12-3 or TRBV12-4 and TRBJ1-1; 8 nucleotides match TRBD1. Sequenced sample: peripheral blood. This sequence was found in a woman in her 70s with acute or convalescent COVID-19. CDR3 sequence: CASSGQGGTEAFF. The CDR3 DNA is TGTGCCAGCAGCGGACAGGGAGGGACTGAAGCTTTCTTT.